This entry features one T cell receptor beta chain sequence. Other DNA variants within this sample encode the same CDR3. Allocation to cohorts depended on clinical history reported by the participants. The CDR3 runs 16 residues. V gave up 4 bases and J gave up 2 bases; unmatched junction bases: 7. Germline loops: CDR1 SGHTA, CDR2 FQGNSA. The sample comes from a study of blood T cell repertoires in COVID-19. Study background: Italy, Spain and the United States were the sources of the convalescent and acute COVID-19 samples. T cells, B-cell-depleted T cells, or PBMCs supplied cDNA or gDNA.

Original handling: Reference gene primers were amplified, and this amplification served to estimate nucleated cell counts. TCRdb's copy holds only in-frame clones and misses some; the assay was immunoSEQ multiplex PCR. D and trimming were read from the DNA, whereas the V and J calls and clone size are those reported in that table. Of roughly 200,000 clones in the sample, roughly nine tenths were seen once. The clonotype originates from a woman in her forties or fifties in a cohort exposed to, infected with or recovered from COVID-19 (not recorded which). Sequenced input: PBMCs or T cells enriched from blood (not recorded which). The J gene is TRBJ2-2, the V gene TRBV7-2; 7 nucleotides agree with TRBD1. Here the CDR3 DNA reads TGTGCCAGCAGCTCACAGGGGCGATTAAACACCGGGGAGCTGTTTTTT. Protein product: CASSSQGRLNTGELFF.